Listed here are 10 T cell receptor beta chains from one sample, sequenced in a study of T cell repertoires in ileal Crohn's disease. Data came from immunoSEQ multiplex PCR; TCRdb stores just in-frame clones and leaves some out. The sample records over 7,500 clones, around 76% being singletons. Sequencing was done on a sample of ileal tissue. The receptors derive from an adult with Crohn's disease.

This clone was detected once. The genes are TRBV29-1 and TRBJ1-1; 10 bases agree with TRBD1. V trimming: 5 bases; J trimming: 4 bases; junction bases outside the gene matches: 7. In germline, CDR1 is SQVTM, CDR2 ANQGSEA. CDR3 length: 14 residues. The CDR3 sequence is CSVRRTGGFTEAFF. The CDR3 region has the DNA TGCAGCGTTCGTCGGACAGGGGGTTTCACTGAAGCTTTCTTT. Filled out from reference TRBV29-1 and TRBJ1-1, the complete variable domain reads SAVISQKPSRDICQRGTSLTIQCQVDSQVTMMFWYRQQPGQSLTLIATANQGSEATYESGFVIDKFPISRPNLTFSTLTVSNMSPEDSSIYLCSVRRTGGFTEAFFGQGTRLTVV.

This clone was seen once. The V gene is TRBV30, the J gene TRBJ1-1; no clear D. Germline CDR1 reads GTSNPN; CDR2 reads SVGIG (reference sequence). The CDR3 covers 12 residues. Trimming took off 4 bases at V and 5 bases at J, with 11 bases between the two ends. CDR3 DNA sequence: TGTGCCTGGAAGAGGGAATTGACTGAAGCTTTCTTT. This sequence encodes CAWKRELTEAFF.

This chain links TRBV28 with TRBJ1-6; the match to TRBD1 covers 9 bases. The CDR3 consists of 14 residues. Unmatched junction bases numbered 3, after V lost 5 bases and J lost 7 bases. CDR1 and CDR2 (germline): MDHEN, SYDVKM. CDR3 DNA: TGTGCCAGCAGTCTTGGACAGGGGAATTCACCCCTCCACTTT. Amino acid sequence: CASSLGQGNSPLHF.

This sequence joins TRBV6-1 and TRBJ2-7; D is ambiguous. Trimming took 4 bases from V and 5 from J, leaving 12 bases between them. CDR1 is MNHNS, CDR2 SASEGT, per germline. The CDR3 is 13 residues long. CDR3 nucleotide sequence: TGTGCCAGCAGTGTCCCAGGTTACCACGAGCAGTACTTC. Translation: CASSVPGYHEQYF.

This rearrangement joins TRBV7-8 to TRBJ2-7; 7 positions match TRBD1. This CDR3 has 14 residues. The V segment lost 3 bases and the J segment 2 bases; nucleotides outside the gene matches: 4. Germline V gene data show CDR1 as SGHVS and CDR2 as FQNEAQ. The CDR3 nucleotides read TGTGCCAGCAGCTTGGCGACAGGGACCTACGAGCAGTACTTC. Translation: CASSLATGTYEQYF.

V usage is TRBV28 and J usage is TRBJ2-7; possibly TRBD2 for D (5 bases). The CDR3 runs to 11 residues. V was clipped by 7 bases and J by 9 bases, with 13 bases between them. The germline CDR1 and CDR2 sequences are MDHEN and SYDVKM. The CDR3 loop reads CASTFVGGQYF. The CDR3, as DNA: TGTGCCAGCACTTTCGTTGGAGGGCAGTACTTC.

This chain joins TRBV30 and TRBJ1-5; 7 bases line up with TRBD1. V shed 1 base, J shed 16 bases, and the junction held 13 bases outside the gene matches. This CDR3 region has 13 residues. Germline V gene data show CDR1 as GTSNPN and CDR2 as SVGIG (reference sequence). CDR3 nucleotide sequence: TGTGCCTGGAGTGCCGGTATCGAGACAGGGTTACATTTT. Translation gives CAWSAGIETGLHF.

The rearrangement links TRBV27 to TRBJ1-5; D perhaps matches TRBD1 (5 bases). V was pared by 3 bases and J by 4 bases, with 10 bases between. The germline V gene encodes CDR1 MNHEY and CDR2 SMNVEV (reference sequence). This CDR3 is 14 amino acids long. The CDR3 nucleotides read TGTGCCAGCAGTTTCAGGGTCACAAATCAGCCCCAGCATTTT. It is translated as CASSFRVTNQPQHF.

J is TRBJ2-7 and V is TRBV5-1; 7 bases line up with TRBD2. V was clipped by 3 bases and J by 2 bases; unmatched bases: 8. The CDR3 has 15 residues. Germline V gives CDR1 SGHRS, CDR2 YFSETQ. CDR3 amino acids: CASSYGGTITYEQYF. The CDR3 nucleotides read TGCGCCAGCAGCTACGGCGGGACTATAACCTACGAGCAGTACTTC.

The genes are TRBV5-4 and TRBJ1-4; 7 bases are a match to TRBD1. Looked up from germline, CDR1 is SGHNT and CDR2 is YYREEE (reference sequence). With 1 base clipped from V and 7 bases from J, the junction kept 7 bases outside the gene matches. The CDR3 is 15 residues long. The CDR3 bases are TGTGCCAGCAGCTTGAGACAGGGCGTTGGTGAAAAACTGTTTTTT. It encodes CASSLRQGVGEKLFF.